Each of the 7 T cell receptor beta chains below was sequenced from the same sample in a study of T-cell reconstitution after alpha-beta-depleted transplantation in children (TCRdb year 2016). Receptor libraries were prepared by PCR. Sequencer: Illumina HiSeq 2500. TCR libraries were prepared with molecular barcoding, using unique molecular identifiers to normalize TCRbeta repertoire quantification. TCRdb cleaned the public reads at Q25 with fastp, built clones with MiXCR and kept in-frame beta chains. Rows are combined by CDR3 protein, so each entry shows the most common genes and DNA. The sample records roughly 100,000 distinct CDR3 sequences, under 7% of which are singletons. Of the sample, roughly 6.1% is held by the ten largest clones. Reading the label with the study, this specimen's time point is: day 60 (about 2 months) after transplantation. The treatment or condition label for this specimen denotes: allogeneic hematopoietic cell transplantation with graft depleted of TCRalphabeta T cells and CD19 B cells.

This specimen consisted of PBMCs, mostly from graft donor cells, obtained 60 days after TCRalphabeta/CD19-depleted stem cell transplant. These receptors all stem from a female patient aged 2-10 years who had a stem cell transplant for Fanconi anemia, so the T cells may come from the graft donor.

This clonotype has at least ten counts. In nucleotides, the CDR3 is TGCGCCAGCGATGTCGTGGGGGGGGCTGATACGCAGTATTTT. This translates into CASDVVGGADTQYF. This sequence joins TRBV5-1 and TRBJ2-3; D is perhaps TRBD2 (7 bases). Germline lookup yields CDR1 SGHRS and CDR2 YFSETQ. The germline V and J ends were trimmed by 7 bases and 6 bases, with 18 bases remaining between them. The CDR3 loop spans 14 amino acids.

In its sample, this clonotype was seen many times. The chain joins TRBV4-2 to TRBJ2-2, with 9 bases that match TRBD2. The V gene's germline CDR1 is LGHNA and CDR2 YNFKEQ. The CDR3 extends over 16 amino acids. Unmatched junction bases numbered 3, after V lost 1 base and J lost 3 bases. CDR3 amino acids: CASSQGLAEYTGELFF. CDR3 sequence (DNA): TGTGCCAGCAGCCAAGGACTAGCGGAGTACACCGGGGAGCTGTTTTTT.

This clonotype occurred many times. The gene calls are TRBV9 and TRBJ2-2; D may correspond to TRBD1 or TRBD2 (5 bases each). The CDR3 extends over 14 amino acids. V lost 2 bases to trimming and J lost 4 bases, with 9 bases between them. Germline assignment: CDR1 SGDLS and CDR2 YYNGEE. The CDR3 bases are TGTGCCAGCAGCGTTGGGGGTGGCACCGGGGAGCTGTTTTTT. Encoded protein: CASSVGGGTGELFF.

This clonotype was observed at least ten times. The chain joins TRBV2 to TRBJ2-3; D not resolved. CDR1 is SNHLY and CDR2 is FYNNEI in the germline V gene. The CDR3 totals 14 residues. V lost 8 bases to trimming and J lost 2 bases, with 14 bases between them. The CDR3 is CASAQAASTDTQYF. DNA for the CDR3: TGTGCCAGCGCCCAGGCAGCCTCCACAGATACGCAGTATTTT.

The table lists this clonotype with many counts. The chain's CDR3 is CASSLTVWGDTGELFF. DNA of the CDR3: TGTGCCAGCAGCTTAACCGTCTGGGGTGACACCGGGGAGCTGTTTTTT. The chain has TRBV11-1 and TRBJ2-2; D is uncertain. In germline, CDR1 is SGHAT, CDR2 FQDESV (reference sequence). The ends were cut back, 2 bases at V and 3 bases at J, with 13 bases in the middle. This CDR3 is built from 16 residues.

This clonotype was recorded at least ten times. The chain is built from TRBV3-1 and TRBJ2-6, with TRBD1 matching 7 bases. The V segment lost 2 bases and the J segment 2 bases; nucleotides outside the gene matches: 0. This CDR3 has 15 amino acids. Germline CDR1 LGHDT, CDR2 YNNKEL (reference sequence). CDR3 loop: CASSQQGAGANVLTF. CDR3 sequence (DNA): TGTGCCAGCAGCCAACAGGGGGCTGGGGCCAACGTCCTGACTTTC.

The chain employs TRBV10-3 and TRBJ2-3, with D uncertain. CDR1 ENHRY and CDR2 SYGVKD come from the germline V gene. This CDR3 is 15 amino acids long. V shed 2 bases and J shed 1 base, with 10 bases lying between them. CDR3 region: CAISEGGTGTDTQYF. CDR3 bases: TGTGCCATCAGTGAGGGCGGTACGGGCACAGATACGCAGTATTTT.